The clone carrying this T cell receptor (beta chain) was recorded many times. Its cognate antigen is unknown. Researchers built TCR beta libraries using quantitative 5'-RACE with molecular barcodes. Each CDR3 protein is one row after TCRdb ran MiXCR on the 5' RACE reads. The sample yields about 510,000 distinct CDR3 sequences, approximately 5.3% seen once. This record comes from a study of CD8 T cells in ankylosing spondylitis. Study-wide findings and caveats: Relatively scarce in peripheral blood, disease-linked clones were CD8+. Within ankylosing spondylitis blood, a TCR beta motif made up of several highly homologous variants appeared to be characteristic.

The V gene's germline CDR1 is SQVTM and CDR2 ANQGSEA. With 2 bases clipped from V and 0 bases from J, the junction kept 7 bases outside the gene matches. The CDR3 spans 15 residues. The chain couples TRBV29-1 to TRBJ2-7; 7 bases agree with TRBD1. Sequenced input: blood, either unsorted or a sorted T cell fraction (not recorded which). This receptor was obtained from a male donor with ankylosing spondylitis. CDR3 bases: TGCAGCGTTGAATCCCCGGGACAGAGCTCCTACGAGCAGTACTTC. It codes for CSVESPGQSSYEQYF.